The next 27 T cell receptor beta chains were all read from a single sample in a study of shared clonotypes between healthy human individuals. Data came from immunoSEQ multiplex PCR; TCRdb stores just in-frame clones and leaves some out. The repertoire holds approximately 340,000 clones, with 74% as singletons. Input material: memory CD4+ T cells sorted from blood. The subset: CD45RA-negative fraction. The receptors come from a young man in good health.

In DNA, the CDR3 is TGTGCCAGCCGACCTAACTATGGCTACACCTTC. This sequence encodes CASRPNYGYTF. The V and J genes are TRBV28 and TRBJ1-2; D is uncertain. Germline CDR1 and CDR2: MDHEN and SYDVKM. The CDR3 loop spans 11 amino acids. V was shortened by 8 bases and J by 0 bases, with 4 bases between the two germline ends.

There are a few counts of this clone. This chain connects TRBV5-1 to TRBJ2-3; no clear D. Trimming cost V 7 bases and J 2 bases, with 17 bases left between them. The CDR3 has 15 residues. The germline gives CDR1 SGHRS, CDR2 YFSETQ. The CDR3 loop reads CASSTIGFNTDTQYF. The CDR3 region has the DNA TGCGCCAGCTCTACTATAGGGTTTAACACAGATACGCAGTATTTT.

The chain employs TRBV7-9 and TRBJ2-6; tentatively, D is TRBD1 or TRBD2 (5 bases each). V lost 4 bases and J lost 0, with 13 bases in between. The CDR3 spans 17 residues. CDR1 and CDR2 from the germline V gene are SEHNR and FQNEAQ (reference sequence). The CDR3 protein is CASSSRDRGSGANVLTF. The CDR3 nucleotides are TGTGCCAGCAGCTCGAGGGACCGGGGCTCTGGGGCCAACGTCCTGACTTTC.

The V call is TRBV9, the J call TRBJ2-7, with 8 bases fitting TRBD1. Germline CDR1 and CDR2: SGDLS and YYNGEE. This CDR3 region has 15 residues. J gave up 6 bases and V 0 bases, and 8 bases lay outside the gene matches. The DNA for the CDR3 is TGTGCCAGCAGCGTAGATTCCCAGGGGGCGGGCGAGCAGTACTTC. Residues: CASSVDSQGAGEQYF.

CDR3: CASSISAGVATGELFF. The CDR3 DNA reads as TGTGCCAGTAGTATATCGGCAGGGGTGGCCACCGGGGAGCTGTTTTTT. The chain carries TRBV19 and TRBJ2-2, with D perhaps matching TRBD1 (6 bases). Trimming removed 2 bases from V and 4 bases from J, with 14 bases in between. Germline V gene data show CDR1 as LNHDA and CDR2 as SQIVND (reference sequence). The CDR3 runs 16 residues.

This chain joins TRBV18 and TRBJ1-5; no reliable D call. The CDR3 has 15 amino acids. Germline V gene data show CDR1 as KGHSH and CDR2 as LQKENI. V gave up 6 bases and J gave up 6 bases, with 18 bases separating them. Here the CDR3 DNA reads TGTGCCAGCTCTCCGGACCGAATCTCAAGTCAGCCCCAGCATTTT. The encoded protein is CASSPDRISSQPQHF.

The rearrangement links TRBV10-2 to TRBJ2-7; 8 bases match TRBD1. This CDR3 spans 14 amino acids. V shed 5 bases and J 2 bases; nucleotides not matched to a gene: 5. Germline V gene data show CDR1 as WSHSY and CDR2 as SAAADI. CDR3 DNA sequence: TGCGCCAGCAGTAGGGGACAGGCTACCTACGAGCAGTACTTC. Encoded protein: CASSRGQATYEQYF.

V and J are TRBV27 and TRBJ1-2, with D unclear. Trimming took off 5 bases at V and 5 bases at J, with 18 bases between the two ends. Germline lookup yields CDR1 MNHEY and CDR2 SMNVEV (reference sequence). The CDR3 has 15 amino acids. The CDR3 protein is CASSPSRRKSYGYTF. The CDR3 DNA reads TGTGCCAGCAGTCCCTCCCGGAGGAAATCGTATGGCTACACCTTC.

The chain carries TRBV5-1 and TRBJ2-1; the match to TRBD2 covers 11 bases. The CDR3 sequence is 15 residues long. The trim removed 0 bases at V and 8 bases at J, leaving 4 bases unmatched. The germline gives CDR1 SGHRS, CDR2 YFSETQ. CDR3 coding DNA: TGCGCCAGCAGCTTGGACGGGACTAGCGGCGATGAGCAGTTCTTC. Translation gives CASSLDGTSGDEQFF.

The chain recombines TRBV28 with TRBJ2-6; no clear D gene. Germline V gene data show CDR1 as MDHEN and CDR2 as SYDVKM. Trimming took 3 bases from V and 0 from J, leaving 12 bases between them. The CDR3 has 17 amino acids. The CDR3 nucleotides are TGTGCCAGCAGTTTTGATGCTGGCACCTCTGGGGCCAACGTCCTGACTTTC. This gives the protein CASSFDAGTSGANVLTF.

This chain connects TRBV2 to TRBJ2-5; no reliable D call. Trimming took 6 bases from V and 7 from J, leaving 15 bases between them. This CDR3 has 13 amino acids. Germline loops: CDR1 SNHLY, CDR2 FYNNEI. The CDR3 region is CASSPSPYGTQYF. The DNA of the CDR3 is TGTGCCAGCAGCCCCTCCCCATACGGGACCCAGTACTTC.

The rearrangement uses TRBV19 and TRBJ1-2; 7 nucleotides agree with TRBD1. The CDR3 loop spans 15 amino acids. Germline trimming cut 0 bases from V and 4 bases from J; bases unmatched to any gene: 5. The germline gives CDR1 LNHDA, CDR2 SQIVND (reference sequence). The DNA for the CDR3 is TGTGCCAGTAGTATAGATTTGGGACAGACCTATGGCTACACCTTC. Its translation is CASSIDLGQTYGYTF.

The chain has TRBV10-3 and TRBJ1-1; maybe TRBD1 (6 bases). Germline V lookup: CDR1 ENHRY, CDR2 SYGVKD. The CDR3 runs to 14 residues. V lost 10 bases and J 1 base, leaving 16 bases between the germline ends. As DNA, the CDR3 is TGTGCCACCTCCCAACAGGGTCCGAACACTGAAGCTTTCTTT. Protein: CATSQQGPNTEAFF.

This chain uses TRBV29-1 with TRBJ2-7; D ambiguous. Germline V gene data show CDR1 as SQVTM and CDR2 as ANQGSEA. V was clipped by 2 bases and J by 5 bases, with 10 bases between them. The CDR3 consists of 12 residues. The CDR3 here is CSVEKGINEQYF. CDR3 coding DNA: TGCAGCGTTGAAAAAGGGATCAACGAGCAGTACTTC.

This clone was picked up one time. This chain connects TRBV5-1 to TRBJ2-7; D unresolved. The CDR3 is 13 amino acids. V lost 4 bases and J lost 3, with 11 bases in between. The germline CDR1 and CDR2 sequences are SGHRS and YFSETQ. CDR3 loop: CASSPSSGYEQYF. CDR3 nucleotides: TGCGCCAGCAGCCCTTCCTCGGGCTACGAGCAGTACTTC. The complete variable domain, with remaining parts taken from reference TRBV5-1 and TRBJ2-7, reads KAGVTQTPRYLIKTRGQQVTLSCSPISGHRSVSWYQQTPGQGLQFLFEYFSETQRNKGNFPGRFSGRQFSNSRSEMNVSTLELGDSALYLCASSPSSGYEQYFGPGTRLTVT.

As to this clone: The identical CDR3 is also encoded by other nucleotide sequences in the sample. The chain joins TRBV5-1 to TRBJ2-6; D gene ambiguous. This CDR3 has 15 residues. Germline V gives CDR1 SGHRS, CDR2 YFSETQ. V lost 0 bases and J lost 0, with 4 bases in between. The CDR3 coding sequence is TGCGCCAGCAGCTTGGGTGCCTCTGGGGCCAACGTCCTGACTTTC. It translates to CASSLGASGANVLTF.

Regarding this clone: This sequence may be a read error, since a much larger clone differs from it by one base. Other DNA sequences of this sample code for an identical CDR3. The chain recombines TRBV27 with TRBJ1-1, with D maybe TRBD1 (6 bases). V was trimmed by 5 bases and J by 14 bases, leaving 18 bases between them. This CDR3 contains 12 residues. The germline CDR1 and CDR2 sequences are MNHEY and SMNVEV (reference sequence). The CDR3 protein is CASSPGAPMAFF. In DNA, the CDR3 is TGTGCCAGCAGTCCGGGGGCCCCAATGGCCTTCTTT.

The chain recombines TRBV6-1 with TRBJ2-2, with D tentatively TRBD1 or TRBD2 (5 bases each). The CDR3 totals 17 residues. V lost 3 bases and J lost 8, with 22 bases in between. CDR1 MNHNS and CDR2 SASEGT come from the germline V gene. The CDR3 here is CASSDIFGDQGTGELFF. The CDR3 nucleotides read TGTGCCAGCAGTGATATTTTCGGGGACCAGGGAACGGGGGAGCTGTTTTTT.

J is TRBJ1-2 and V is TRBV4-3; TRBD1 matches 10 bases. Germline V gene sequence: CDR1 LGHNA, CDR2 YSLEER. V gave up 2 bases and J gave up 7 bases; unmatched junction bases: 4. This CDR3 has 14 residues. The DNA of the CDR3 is TGCGCCAGCAGCCAAACGACAGGGGGCTCTGGCTACACCTTC. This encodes CASSQTTGGSGYTF.

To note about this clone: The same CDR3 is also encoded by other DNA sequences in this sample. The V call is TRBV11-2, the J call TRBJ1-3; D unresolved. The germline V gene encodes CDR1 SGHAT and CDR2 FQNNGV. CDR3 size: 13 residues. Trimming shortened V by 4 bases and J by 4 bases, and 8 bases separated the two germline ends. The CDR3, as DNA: TGTGCCAGCAGCTCCCCTCCAGGAAACACCATATATTTT. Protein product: CASSSPPGNTIYF.

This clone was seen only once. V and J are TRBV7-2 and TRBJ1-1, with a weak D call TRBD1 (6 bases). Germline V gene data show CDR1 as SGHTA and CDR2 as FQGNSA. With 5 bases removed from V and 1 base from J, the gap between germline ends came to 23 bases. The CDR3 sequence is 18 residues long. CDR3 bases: TGTGCCAGCAGCAAATTAGGACAGCCGACATCGCCGAACACTGAAGCTTTCTTT. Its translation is CASSKLGQPTSPNTEAFF.

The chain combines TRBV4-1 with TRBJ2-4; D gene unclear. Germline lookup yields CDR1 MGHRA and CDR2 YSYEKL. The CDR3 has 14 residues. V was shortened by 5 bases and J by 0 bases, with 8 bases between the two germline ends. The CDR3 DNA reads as TGCGCCAGCAGCGATTTAGGAGCCAAAAACATTCAGTACTTC. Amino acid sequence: CASSDLGAKNIQYF.

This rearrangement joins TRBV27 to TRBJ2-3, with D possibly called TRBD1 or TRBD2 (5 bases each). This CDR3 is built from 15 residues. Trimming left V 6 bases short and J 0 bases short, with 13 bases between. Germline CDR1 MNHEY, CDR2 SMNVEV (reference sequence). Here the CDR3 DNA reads TGTGCCAGCAGCCCAGGGAGCACTAGCACAGATACGCAGTATTTT. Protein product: CASSPGSTSTDTQYF.

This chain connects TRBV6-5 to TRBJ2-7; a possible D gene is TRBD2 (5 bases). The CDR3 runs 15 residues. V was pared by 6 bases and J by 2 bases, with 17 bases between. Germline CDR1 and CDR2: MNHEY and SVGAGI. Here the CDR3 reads CASSISRGAAYEQYF. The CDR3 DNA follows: TGTGCCAGCAGCATCAGCCGGGGAGCTGCCTACGAGCAGTACTTC.

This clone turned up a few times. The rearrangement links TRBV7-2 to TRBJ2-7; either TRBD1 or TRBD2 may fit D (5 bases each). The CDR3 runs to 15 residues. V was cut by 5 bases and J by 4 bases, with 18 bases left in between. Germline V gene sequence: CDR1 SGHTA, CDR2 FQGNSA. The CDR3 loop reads CASSPQGGTGYEQYF. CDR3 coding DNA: TGTGCCAGCAGCCCTCAAGGTGGGACGGGTTACGAGCAGTACTTC.

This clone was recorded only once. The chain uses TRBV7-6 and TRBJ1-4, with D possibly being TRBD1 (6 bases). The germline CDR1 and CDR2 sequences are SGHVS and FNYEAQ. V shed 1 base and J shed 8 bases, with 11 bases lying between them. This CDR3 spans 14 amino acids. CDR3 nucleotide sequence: TGTGCCAGCAGCTTAGGGGCAGGGGTGGAAAAACTGTTTTTT. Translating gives CASSLGAGVEKLFF.

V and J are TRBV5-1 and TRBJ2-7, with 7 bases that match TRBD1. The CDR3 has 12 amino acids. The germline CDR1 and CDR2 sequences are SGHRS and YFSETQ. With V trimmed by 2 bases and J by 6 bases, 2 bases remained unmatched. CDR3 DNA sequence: TGCGCCAGCAGCTTACAGGGGAGCGAGCAGTACTTC. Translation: CASSLQGSEQYF.